A single sample gave rise to the 26 T cell receptor beta chains below, sequenced in a study of spatial heterogeneity in lung cancer. TCRdb re-analysed the 5' RACE reads in MiXCR, keeping a single row per CDR3 protein. The sample lists 11,000 or so distinct CDR3 sequences, 3.7% occurring once. The time point: sample taken at primary tumor resection. The sample here was PBMCs, taken at surgery. Source of these receptors: a female donor with early-stage non-small cell lung cancer.

This clonotype has ten or more counts. J is TRBJ2-1 and V is TRBV6-1; 11 nucleotides match TRBD2. J was trimmed by 6 bases and V by 8 bases; bases with no gene match: 9. The CDR3 has 15 amino acids. The V gene's germline CDR1 is MNHNS and CDR2 SASEGT. CDR3 protein: CASSGLAGGINEQFF. The CDR3 DNA is TGTGCCAGCTCTGGCCTAGCGGGGGGAATCAATGAGCAGTTCTTC.

This clonotype was seen many times. This chain links TRBV6-1 with TRBJ2-4; 13 positions match TRBD2. J gave up 7 bases and V 4 bases, and 7 bases lay outside the gene matches. The germline V gene has CDR1 MNHNS and CDR2 SASEGT. This CDR3 comprises 16 residues. The CDR3 is CASSGGLAGRSNIQYF. The CDR3, as DNA: TGTGCCAGCAGTGGGGGACTAGCGGGAAGATCGAACATTCAGTACTTC.

The chain is built from TRBV6-2 or TRBV6-3 and TRBJ2-1; 10 nucleotides agree with TRBD2. Per germline, CDR1 MNHEY and CDR2 SVGEGT. V shed 6 bases and J 4 bases; nucleotides not matched to a gene: 3. The CDR3 consists of 14 residues. CDR3 nucleotide sequence: TGTGCCAGCAGGATTAGCGGGGGGTACAATGAGCAGTTCTTC. Translated: CASRISGGYNEQFF.

This clonotype was picked up a small number of times. The chain has TRBV3-1 and TRBJ1-2, with D possibly matching TRBD1 (6 bases). Between the trimmed V and J ends, which lost 1 base and 7 bases, there was a span of 13 bases. The germline CDR1 and CDR2 sequences are LGHDT and YNNKEL (reference sequence). The length of the CDR3 is 14 residues. The CDR3 coding sequence is TGTGCCAGCAGCCAAGCATCGGGGGCCGGTGGCTACACCTTC. This sequence encodes CASSQASGAGGYTF.

This clonotype was found many times. This sequence joins TRBV5-1 and TRBJ1-1; D gene unclear. V lost 0 bases and J lost 4, with 7 bases in between. CDR1 SGHRS and CDR2 YFSETQ come from the germline V gene. This CDR3 is built from 13 residues. This CDR3 is CASSLEEFTEAFF. The CDR3 DNA reads TGCGCCAGCAGCTTGGAGGAATTCACTGAAGCTTTCTTT.

The CDR3 here is CSARDWGLAGGASDTQYF. The CDR3 DNA reads as TGCAGTGCTAGAGATTGGGGACTAGCGGGGGGGGCCTCAGATACGCAGTATTTT. This chain connects TRBV20-1 to TRBJ2-3; 16 nucleotides align to TRBD2. V lost 0 bases, J lost 4 bases, and 7 bases stayed unmatched. Germline V gives CDR1 DFQATT, CDR2 SNEGSKA (reference sequence). This CDR3 spans 18 amino acids.

The rearrangement links TRBV9 to TRBJ2-3; a possible D gene is TRBD2 (6 bases). This CDR3 is 15 amino acids long. The V gene lost 2 bases and the J gene lost 0 bases, with 10 bases spanning the gap. Germline CDR1 reads SGDLS; CDR2 reads YYNGEE. The CDR3 region is CASSVSGTSTDTQYF. CDR3 DNA: TGTGCCAGCAGCGTTAGCGGAACTAGCACAGATACGCAGTATTTT.

This clonotype was seen only a few times. The J gene is TRBJ2-7, the V gene TRBV11-1, with D possibly called TRBD1 or TRBD2 (5 bases each). Trimming pared 4 bases from V and 7 bases from J, leaving 23 bases between. CDR1 is SGHAT and CDR2 is FQDESV in the germline V gene (reference sequence). The CDR3 is 16 amino acids. The CDR3 here is CASSSGRNPRDEEQYF. DNA for the CDR3: TGTGCCAGCAGCTCTGGACGCAACCCCCGGGACGAGGAGCAGTACTTC.

This clonotype was counted ten times or more. This chain links TRBV12-5 with TRBJ1-2; tentative D call: TRBD1 (6 bases). This CDR3 is 15 amino acids long. Germline CDR1 LGHNT, CDR2 FRNRAP. The V gene lost 3 bases and the J gene lost 6 bases, with 17 bases spanning the gap. DNA of the CDR3: TGTGCTAGTGGTTTCGATGCAGGGGTATCTAATGGCTACACCTTC. This gives the protein CASGFDAGVSNGYTF.

This clonotype was seen many times. V gene TRBV5-1 combines with J gene TRBJ2-6; 7 bases are shared with TRBD1. Germline V gene lookup returns CDR1 SGHRS and CDR2 YFSETQ. There are 18 residues in the CDR3. Trimming took 4 bases from V and 1 from J; bases not matched to a gene: 11. CDR3 residues: CASSASGTVTSGANVLTF. Written as DNA, the CDR3 is TGCGCCAGCAGCGCATCCGGGACAGTGACTTCTGGGGCCAACGTCCTGACTTTC. Complete variable domain (other parts from reference TRBV5-1 and TRBJ2-6): KAGVTQTPRYLIKTRGQQVTLSCSPISGHRSVSWYQQTPGQGLQFLFEYFSETQRNKGNFPGRFSGRQFSNSRSEMNVSTLELGDSALYLCASSASGTVTSGANVLTFGAGSRLTVL.

This clonotype showed up many times. The chain links TRBV15 to TRBJ2-3; D is unclear. This CDR3 has 15 amino acids. With 3 bases removed from V and 0 bases from J, the gap between germline ends came to 10 bases. CDR1 is LNHNV and CDR2 is YYDKDF in the germline V gene (reference sequence). In DNA form, the CDR3 reads TGTGCCACCAGCAGTCACCTAGGCAGCACAGATACGCAGTATTTT. It is translated as CATSSHLGSTDTQYF.

This clonotype was seen repeatedly, ten times or more. The chain couples TRBV6-4 to TRBJ2-1; D call uncertain. V shed 8 bases and J shed 2 bases, with 1 base lying between them. The CDR3 spans 10 residues. Per germline, CDR1 MRHNA and CDR2 SNTAGT. The CDR3 loop is CASPYNEQFF. CDR3 sequence (DNA): TGTGCCAGCCCCTACAATGAGCAGTTCTTC.

This clonotype was seen a few times. The rearrangement uses TRBV6-6 and TRBJ1-6; TRBD1 matches 9 bases. This CDR3 has 17 residues. Germline values: CDR1 MNHNY, CDR2 SVGAGI (reference sequence). Trimming at V came to 5 bases and at J to 6 bases, leaving 11 bases not matched to a gene. This CDR3 reads CASSKVSGQGTNSPLHF. The CDR3 nucleotides read TGTGCCAGCAGTAAAGTTTCGGGACAGGGAACTAATTCACCCCTCCACTTT.

Many counts were recorded for this clonotype. The chain is built from TRBV27 and TRBJ2-7; D uncertain. Germline assignment: CDR1 MNHEY and CDR2 SMNVEV (reference sequence). V lost 2 bases and J 3 bases, leaving 8 bases between the germline ends. CDR3 length: 13 residues. Here the CDR3 reads CASSLGSYYEQYF. In DNA, the CDR3 is TGTGCCAGCAGTTTAGGCAGCTACTACGAGCAGTACTTC.

Many counts were recorded for this clonotype. The rearrangement uses TRBV6-5 and TRBJ2-1; 10 bases are a match to TRBD1. J lost 8 bases, V lost 8 bases, and 9 bases had no gene match. CDR3 length: 14 residues. The germline V gene encodes CDR1 MNHEY and CDR2 SVGAGI. CDR3 sequence (DNA): TGTGCCAGCTCCTGGGACAGGGGAAGCGATGAGCAGTTCTTC. As protein: CASSWDRGSDEQFF.

This sequence joins TRBV20-1 and TRBJ2-3; 11 positions agree with TRBD2. The germline V gene has CDR1 DFQATT and CDR2 SNEGSKA (reference sequence). The V and J ends lost 7 bases and 3 bases, in that order; junction bases with no gene match: 18. This CDR3 has 18 amino acids. The CDR3 reads CSVLGVIAGGPVTDTQYF. CDR3 DNA: TGCAGTGTTCTAGGTGTAATAGCGGGGGGGCCGGTGACAGATACGCAGTATTTT.

This clonotype turned up a few times. This chain connects TRBV30 to TRBJ2-7; D is perhaps TRBD1 (6 bases). V was trimmed by 0 bases and J by 5 bases, leaving 8 bases between them. There are 12 residues in the CDR3. Per the germline V gene, CDR1 is GTSNPN and CDR2 is SVGIG (reference sequence). The CDR3 loop reads CAWSVTGNEQYF. For the CDR3, the DNA is TGTGCCTGGAGTGTTACAGGGAACGAGCAGTACTTC.

This clonotype was detected only a few times. The CDR3 DNA sequence: TGTGCCAGCAGCCGTCCTTCGACTAGCGGGGGTTCCTACGAGCAGTACTTC. Residues: CASSRPSTSGGSYEQYF. V gene TRBV7-4 combines with J gene TRBJ2-7, with 12 bases lining up with TRBD2. With 5 bases clipped from V and 1 base from J, the junction kept 9 bases outside the gene matches. The CDR3 covers 17 residues. From germline, CDR1 is SGHVT and CDR2 SQSDAQ.

This clonotype appeared many times. CDR3 sequence reads: CASSLSSYEQYF. DNA for the CDR3: TGTGCCAGCAGCTTGAGCTCCTACGAGCAGTACTTC. The chain carries TRBV7-2 and TRBJ2-7; D is unclear. V gave up 3 bases and J gave up 0 bases, with 3 bases separating them. Germline loops: CDR1 SGHTA, CDR2 FQGNSA. CDR3 size: 12 residues.

This clonotype was seen at least ten times. The rearrangement joins TRBV5-5 to TRBJ2-1; D is undetermined. The CDR3 consists of 12 residues. V was clipped by 0 bases and J by 11 bases, with 9 bases between them. Germline loops: CDR1 SGHKS, CDR2 YYEKEE (reference sequence). CDR3 nucleotides: TGTGCCAGCAGCTTGGAATCTGGAAAGCAGTTCTTC. Protein sequence: CASSLESGKQFF.

This chain joins TRBV27 and TRBJ2-1; 10 positions agree with TRBD2. This CDR3 has 16 amino acids. Germline V gives CDR1 MNHEY, CDR2 SMNVEV (reference sequence). V shed 6 bases and J 9 bases; nucleotides not matched to a gene: 14. The chain's CDR3 is CASSHDQRGGLGEQFF. DNA for the CDR3: TGTGCCAGCAGCCACGACCAGCGGGGGGGCTTAGGTGAGCAGTTCTTC.

The table lists this clonotype with many counts. The V gene is TRBV7-9, the J gene TRBJ2-3, with D unclear. The CDR3 totals 12 residues. The ends were cut back, 1 base at V and 4 bases at J, with 3 bases in the middle. Germline V gene lookup returns CDR1 SEHNR and CDR2 FQNEAQ (reference sequence). CDR3 sequence (DNA): TGTGCCAGCAGCTTAGGGCCAGATACGCAGTATTTT. This encodes CASSLGPDTQYF.

This clonotype was counted ten times or more. The chain is built from TRBV4-2 and TRBJ2-7, with a possible D match to TRBD1 (6 bases). Germline V lookup: CDR1 LGHNA, CDR2 YNFKEQ. The CDR3 is 15 residues long. Between the trimmed V and J ends, which lost 0 bases and 0 bases, there was a span of 9 bases. The CDR3 DNA reads TGTGCCAGCAGCCAAGATCAGGGACACTCCTACGAGCAGTACTTC. It codes for CASSQDQGHSYEQYF.

This clonotype has at least ten counts. The chain is built from TRBV5-1 and TRBJ2-3; tentatively, D is TRBD1 (5 bases). The germline V and J ends were trimmed by 3 bases and 2 bases, with 13 bases remaining between them. The CDR3 covers 15 residues. Germline CDR1 reads SGHRS; CDR2 reads YFSETQ. The CDR3 protein is CASSSLGVVTDTQYF. CDR3 in DNA: TGCGCCAGCAGCTCCCTAGGGGTCGTCACAGATACGCAGTATTTT. The variable domain in full, completed from reference TRBV5-1 and TRBJ2-3, reads KAGVTQTPRYLIKTRGQQVTLSCSPISGHRSVSWYQQTPGQGLQFLFEYFSETQRNKGNFPGRFSGRQFSNSRSEMNVSTLELGDSALYLCASSSLGVVTDTQYFGPGTRLTVL.

This clonotype was found many times. The V gene is TRBV6-6, the J gene TRBJ2-7, with D tentatively TRBD1 (7 bases). Looked up from germline, CDR1 is MNHNY and CDR2 is SVGAGI (reference sequence). Deletions cut 6 bases from V and 7 bases from J, with 16 bases between. The CDR3 runs to 13 residues. This chain's CDR3 is CASRLDRAGEQYF. The CDR3 nucleotides read TGTGCCAGCAGGCTCGACAGGGCGGGGGAGCAGTACTTC.

By proportion, this clonotype is medium-sized. This CDR3 is CASNPSPGIGELFF. CDR3 nucleotides: TGTGCCAGCAATCCTAGCCCGGGGATCGGGGAGCTGTTTTTT. The gene calls are TRBV6-4 and TRBJ2-2; D may be TRBD2 (5 bases). The germline CDR1 and CDR2 sequences are MRHNA and SNTAGT. Trimming cost V 7 bases and J 7 bases, with 16 bases left between them. The CDR3 sequence is 14 residues long.